The 5 T cell receptor beta chains presented below share a single source sample, sequenced in a study of molecular identifiers for immune sequencing clone quantification. TCRdb used MiXCR to reprocess the PCR reads, holding one entry per CDR3 protein. The table shows roughly 65,000 distinct CDR3 sequences, with 15% to 20% occurring only once. What was sequenced was naive CD8+ T cells from blood, with Jurkat cell RNA spiked in. Subset meaning: FACS-sorted CD8+CD4-CCR7+CD45RA+ naive T cells. These receptors came from a human donor in good health. Some libraries in this study had Jurkat cell RNA spiked in.

This clonotype has ten or more counts. V is TRBV6-5 and J is TRBJ2-2; possibly TRBD1 for D (6 bases). The CDR3 sequence is 14 residues long. V was trimmed by 9 bases and J by 0 bases, leaving 11 bases between them. Germline-derived CDR1 and CDR2 are MNHEY and SVGAGI. CDR3 in DNA: TGTGCCAGTAGACCAGGGGCGAACACCGGGGAGCTGTTTTTT. Its translation is CASRPGANTGELFF.

Concerning this clonotype itself: The junction differs from germline at one of its ends, possibly a read error. The chain couples TRBV29-1 to TRBJ2-1; perhaps TRBD1 as D (6 bases). The germline CDR1 and CDR2 sequences are SQVTM and ANQGSEA. CDR3 length equals 15 residues. The CDR3 DNA reads TGCAGTGTTGAAGATGGGGGCAGGGTGGGCGATGAGCAGTCCTTC. Translating it yields CSVEDGGRVGDEQSF.

This clonotype appeared many times. The CDR3 region is CASSQWAREGTQYF. The CDR3 bases are TGTGCCAGCAGCCAATGGGCCAGGGAAGGGACCCAGTACTTC. The chain joins TRBV12-3 or TRBV12-4 to TRBJ2-5, with D maybe TRBD1 (5 bases). V lost 6 bases and J lost 7, with 18 bases in between. CDR3 size: 14 residues.

This clonotype was recorded at least ten times. This chain joins TRBV28 and TRBJ2-2, with TRBD1 matching 8 bases. The CDR3 loop spans 20 amino acids. With 0 bases clipped from V and 3 bases from J, the junction kept 15 bases outside the gene matches. Germline lookup yields CDR1 MDHEN and CDR2 SYDVKM. Here the CDR3 reads CASSLWTVTSDRGDTGELFF. CDR3 in DNA: TGTGCCAGCAGTTTATGGACCGTGACATCCGACAGGGGAGACACCGGGGAGCTGTTTTTT. Full variable domain (remainder filled in from reference TRBV28 and TRBJ2-2): DVKVTQSSRYLVKRTGEKVFLECVQDMDHENMFWYRQDPGLGLRLIYFSYDVKMKEKGDIPEGYSVSREKKERFSLILESASTNQTSMYLCASSLWTVTSDRGDTGELFFGEGSRLTVL.

Turning to this clonotype: A read error is possible here, since a much larger clone lies one base away. The V gene is TRBV13, the J gene TRBJ2-1; 13 bases fit TRBD2. The CDR3 spans 15 residues. The germline V gene encodes CDR1 PRHDT and CDR2 FYEKMQ (reference sequence). In DNA form, the CDR3 reads TGTGCCAGCAGCCTCAGACTAGCGGGAGGCAATGAGCGGTTCTTC. It specifies CASSLRLAGGNERFF.